This entry lists 4 T cell receptor beta chains sequenced from one sample in a study of shared clonotypes between healthy human individuals. Method: immunoSEQ multiplex PCR; TCRdb's copy keeps in-frame clones and lacks some. The sample gives approximately 1.9 million clones, about 93% of which show up once; approximately 1.6% is in the top ten. CD45RO-negative cells were positively selected for CCR7, leaving out terminally differentiated effector memory CD45RA+ cells. The sample comprised naive CD8+ T cells from PBMCs. The source is a man aged 18 to 29 in good health. Some clones in this sample may be carry-over from other donors' samples.

This clone showed up just once. The chain combines TRBV2 with TRBJ2-7; TRBD2 aligns across 9 bases. Germline CDR1 reads SNHLY; CDR2 reads FYNNEI. The V segment lost 1 base and the J segment 3 bases; nucleotides outside the gene matches: 4. The CDR3 is 15 amino acids. CDR3 coding DNA: TGTGCCAGCAGTGAAGGGCTAGCGGGACTCTACGAGCAGTACTTC. It translates to CASSEGLAGLYEQYF. Using reference TRBV2 and TRBJ2-7 for the parts outside the CDR3, the full variable domain is EPEVTQTPSHQVTQMGQEVILRCVPISNHLYFYWYRQILGQKVEFLVSFYNNEISEKSEIFDDQFSVERPDGSNFTLKIRSTKLEDSAMYFCASSEGLAGLYEQYFGPGTRLTVT.

This clone was seen a handful of times. The germline gene is not matched at one end of the junction; a read error may be the cause. The chain employs TRBV2 and TRBJ1-1; weak D call: TRBD1 (5 bases). Germline assignment: CDR1 SNHLY and CDR2 FYNNEI. This CDR3 has 9 residues. The CDR3 loop is CASEPGPSF. Here the CDR3 DNA reads TGTGCCAGCGAGCCGGGACCCTCTTTT.

The genes are TRBV7-3 and TRBJ1-5; TRBD1 is a possible D gene (5 bases). Between the trimmed V and J ends, which lost 0 bases and 7 bases, there was a span of 13 bases. CDR3 size: 15 residues. Germline V CDR1 and CDR2: SGHTA, FQGTGA. This chain's CDR3 is CASSLTSGQDQPQHF. Here the CDR3 DNA reads TGTGCCAGCAGCTTAACTTCAGGGCAGGACCAGCCCCAGCATTTT.

This chain connects TRBV10-3 to TRBJ1-4, with D perhaps matching TRBD1 (5 bases). Trimming shortened V by 2 bases and J by 6 bases, and 10 bases separated the two germline ends. This CDR3 is 14 amino acids long. CDR1 ENHRY and CDR2 SYGVKD come from the germline V gene. The CDR3 here is CAISEGAYHEKLFF. The CDR3, as DNA: TGTGCCATCAGTGAGGGGGCTTATCATGAAAAACTGTTTTTT.